This TCR beta chain was observed in a study of shared clonotypes between healthy human individuals. Overall study: Two female and a few male donors aged 18 to 49 were enrolled. Study-wide points: Clonotypes shared by all four donors outscored non-shared clonotypes in generation probability. About 5% was the fraction of naive CD4 clonotypes found shared across a handful of donors.

Those who donated were healthy HIV-negative adults, with no recent acute infections or vaccinations reported. The method was immunoSEQ multiplex PCR; TCRdb's version includes in-frame clones alone and lacks a portion of them. The sample lists around 980,000 clones, 70% to 80% occurring once. In germline, CDR1 is MGHDK, CDR2 SYGVNS. Trimming cost V 3 bases and J 4 bases; bases outside gene matches: 14. The CDR3 consists of 18 residues. With regard to this clone: Its antigen is undetermined.

Specimen: memory CD4+ T cells from PBMCs. Documented subset: CD45RA-negative fraction. The genes are TRBV25-1 and TRBJ2-1; 8 bases map to TRBD2. The clonotype was recovered from a man between 18 and 29 years old in good health. Some clones in this sample may be carry-over from other donors' samples. CDR3 in amino acids: CASSDTAGVPLGYNEQFF. CDR3 DNA sequence: TGTGCCAGCAGTGACACAGCGGGAGTACCTCTCGGGTACAATGAGCAGTTCTTC.